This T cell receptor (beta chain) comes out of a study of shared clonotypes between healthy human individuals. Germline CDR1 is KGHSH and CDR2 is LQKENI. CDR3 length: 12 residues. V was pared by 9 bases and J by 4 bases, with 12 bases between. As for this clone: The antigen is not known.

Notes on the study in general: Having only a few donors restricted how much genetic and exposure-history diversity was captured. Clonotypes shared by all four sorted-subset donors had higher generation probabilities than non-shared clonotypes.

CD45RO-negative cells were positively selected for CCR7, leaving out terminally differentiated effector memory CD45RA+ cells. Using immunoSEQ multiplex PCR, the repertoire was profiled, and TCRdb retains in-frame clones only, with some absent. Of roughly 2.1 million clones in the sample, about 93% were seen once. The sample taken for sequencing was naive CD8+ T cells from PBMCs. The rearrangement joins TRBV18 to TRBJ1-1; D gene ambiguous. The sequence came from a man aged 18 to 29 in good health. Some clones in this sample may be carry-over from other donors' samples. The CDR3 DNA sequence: TGTGCCAGTTCTGATTGGGGCACTGAAGCTTTCTTT. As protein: CASSDWGTEAFF. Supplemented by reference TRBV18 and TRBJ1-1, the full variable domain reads NAGVMQNPRHLVRRRGQEARLRCSPMKGHSHVYWYRQLPEEGLKFMVYLQKENIIDESGMPKERFSAEFPKEGPSILRIQQVVRGDSAAYFCASSDWGTEAFFGQGTRLTVV.